Presented here are 8 T cell receptor beta chains from one specimen sequenced in a study of T cells after posttransplantation cyclophosphamide. Busulfan-fludarabine conditioning, marrow transplant, and cyclophosphamide on days +3 and +4 were administered. Produced via immunoSEQ multiplex PCR; TCRdb's table is partial and in-frame only. This sample comprises fewer than 3,000 clones, none seen once only. This specimen was PBMCs, taken after allogeneic stem cell transplant with posttransplant cyclophosphamide. All receptors come from a female patient aged 50 to 60 who received an allogeneic stem cell transplant from a related donor, was CMV-positive, and had no GVHD. The graft donor may have given rise to some T cells.

This chain connects TRBV4-1 to TRBJ1-5; a possible D gene is TRBD1 (6 bases). The ends were cut back, 2 bases at V and 3 bases at J, with 14 bases in the middle. This CDR3 has 16 amino acids. CDR1 and CDR2 from the germline V gene are MGHRA and YSYEKL. The CDR3 region is CASSQTGTTDNQPQHF. CDR3 nucleotides: TGCGCCAGCAGCCAAACAGGGACGACAGACAATCAGCCCCAGCATTTT.

This clone came up a few times. J is TRBJ2-5 and V is TRBV29-1; D is perhaps TRBD2 (5 bases). Germline-derived CDR1 and CDR2 are SQVTM and ANQGSEA. The CDR3 consists of 12 residues. The V gene lost 7 bases and the J gene lost 4 bases, with 13 bases spanning the gap. CDR3 nucleotides: TGCAGCGGCTTAGCGCCTGGAGAGACCCAGTACTTC. Amino acid sequence: CSGLAPGETQYF.

Ten or more counts support this clone. V is TRBV6-5 and J is TRBJ1-1; possibly TRBD1 for D (5 bases). V lost 2 bases to trimming and J lost 3 bases, with 13 bases between them. Germline CDR1 MNHEY, CDR2 SVGAGI. CDR3 size: 15 residues. The CDR3 here is CASSYDQGLDTEAFF. The CDR3 DNA sequence: TGTGCCAGCAGTTACGATCAGGGTCTGGACACTGAAGCTTTCTTT.

This clone appeared many times. This chain uses TRBV29-1 with TRBJ2-7, with 12 positions matching TRBD2. V dropped 6 bases and J dropped 2; count of bases not matched to a gene: 5. CDR1 is SQVTM, CDR2 ANQGSEA, per germline. The CDR3 spans 14 residues. The chain's CDR3 is CSVLGLAGTYEQYF. The CDR3 DNA reads TGCAGCGTCCTAGGACTAGCGGGGACCTACGAGCAGTACTTC.

This clone has a count of ten or more. The chain joins TRBV27 to TRBJ2-5; D is undetermined. V gave up 4 bases and J gave up 5 bases, with 11 bases separating them. The germline V gene encodes CDR1 MNHEY and CDR2 SMNVEV (reference sequence). The CDR3 covers 13 residues. The CDR3 loop is CASSSLSEETQYF. CDR3 nucleotide sequence: TGTGCCAGCAGTTCCCTTAGTGAGGAGACCCAGTACTTC.

This clone is large by share. The V and J genes are TRBV9 and TRBJ2-2; D ambiguous. Germline lookup yields CDR1 SGDLS and CDR2 YYNGEE. Trimming took 0 bases from V and 7 from J, leaving 4 bases between them. The length of the CDR3 is 12 residues. The CDR3 reads CASSVAFGELFF. CDR3 coding DNA: TGTGCCAGCAGCGTAGCCTTCGGGGAGCTGTTTTTT.

In its sample, this clone was seen many times. CDR3 sequence (DNA): TGCGCCAGCAGCCAAGATGGGGGGGGAATTAACTATGGCTACACCTTC. This gives the protein CASSQDGGGINYGYTF. This rearrangement joins TRBV4-3 to TRBJ1-2, with D perhaps matching TRBD1 (5 bases). Germline CDR1 reads LGHNA; CDR2 reads YSLEER. V was clipped by 0 bases and J by 1 base, with 12 bases between them. The CDR3 totals 16 residues.

This clone occurred many times. The chain recombines TRBV6-1 with TRBJ1-1; no clear D gene. The CDR3 has 15 amino acids. CDR1 MNHNS and CDR2 SASEGT come from the germline V gene. The germline V and J ends were trimmed by 1 base and 3 bases, with 12 bases remaining between them. CDR3 coding DNA: TGTGCCAGCAGTGAAGGAGGAGGGCTGGACACTGAAGCTTTCTTT. It codes for CASSEGGGLDTEAFF.